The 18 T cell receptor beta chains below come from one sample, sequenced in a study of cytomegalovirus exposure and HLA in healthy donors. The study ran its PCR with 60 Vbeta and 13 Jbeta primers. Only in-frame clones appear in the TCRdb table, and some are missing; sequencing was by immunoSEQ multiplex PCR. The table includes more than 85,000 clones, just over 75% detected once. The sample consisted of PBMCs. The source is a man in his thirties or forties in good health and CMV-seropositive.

The CDR3 bases are TGTGCCAGCAGCTTACCGGGACACGCTTCCCCCAACGTCGAGCAGTACTTC. This translates into CASSLPGHASPNVEQYF. The chain joins TRBV7-9 to TRBJ2-7, with D possibly TRBD1 on 6 matching bases. The CDR3 length is 17 residues. Trimming pared 2 bases from V and 6 bases from J, leaving 23 bases between. The V gene's germline CDR1 is SEHNR and CDR2 FQNEAQ (reference sequence).

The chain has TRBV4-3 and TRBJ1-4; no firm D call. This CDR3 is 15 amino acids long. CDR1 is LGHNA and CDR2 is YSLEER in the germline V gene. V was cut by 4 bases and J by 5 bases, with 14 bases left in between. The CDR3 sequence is CASSPGYSTNEKLFF. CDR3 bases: TGCGCCAGCAGCCCAGGTTACTCGACAAATGAAAAACTGTTTTTT.

CDR3 coding DNA: TGTGCCAGCAGCTTAGAGGCGGGACAGTACTACAATGAGCAGTTCTTC. This encodes CASSLEAGQYYNEQFF. The rearrangement uses TRBV7-6 and TRBJ2-1; TRBD1 is a possible D gene (7 bases). The V and J ends lost 1 base and 3 bases respectively, with 13 bases between them. The CDR3 extends over 16 amino acids. From germline, CDR1 is SGHVS and CDR2 FNYEAQ.

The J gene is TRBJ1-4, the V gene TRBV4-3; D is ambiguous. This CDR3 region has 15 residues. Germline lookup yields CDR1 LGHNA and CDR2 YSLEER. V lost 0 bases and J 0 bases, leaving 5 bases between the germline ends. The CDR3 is CASSQDGTTNEKLFF. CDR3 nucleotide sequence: TGCGCCAGCAGCCAAGACGGGACAACTAATGAAAAACTGTTTTTT.

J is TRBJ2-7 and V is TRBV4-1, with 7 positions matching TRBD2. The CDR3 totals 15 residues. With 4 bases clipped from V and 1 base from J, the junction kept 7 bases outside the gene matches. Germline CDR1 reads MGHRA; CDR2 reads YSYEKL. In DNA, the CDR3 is TGCGCCAGCAGCCCCGGGGAGGGACTATCCTACGAGCAGTACTTC. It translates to CASSPGEGLSYEQYF.

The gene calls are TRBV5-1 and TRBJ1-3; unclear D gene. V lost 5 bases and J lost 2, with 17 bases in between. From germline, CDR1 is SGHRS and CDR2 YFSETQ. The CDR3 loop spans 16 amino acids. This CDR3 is CASRLGVPGAGNTIYF. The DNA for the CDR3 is TGCGCCAGCAGACTCGGGGTGCCCGGGGCTGGAAACACCATATATTTT. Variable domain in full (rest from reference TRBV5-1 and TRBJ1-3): KAGVTQTPRYLIKTRGQQVTLSCSPISGHRSVSWYQQTPGQGLQFLFEYFSETQRNKGNFPGRFSGRQFSNSRSEMNVSTLELGDSALYLCASRLGVPGAGNTIYFGEGSWLTVV.

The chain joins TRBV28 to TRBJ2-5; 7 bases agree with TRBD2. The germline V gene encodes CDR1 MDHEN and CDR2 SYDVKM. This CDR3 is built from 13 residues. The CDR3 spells CGVGGDVGETQYF. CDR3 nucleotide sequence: TGTGGGGTGGGGGGGGACGTCGGAGAGACCCAGTACTTC.

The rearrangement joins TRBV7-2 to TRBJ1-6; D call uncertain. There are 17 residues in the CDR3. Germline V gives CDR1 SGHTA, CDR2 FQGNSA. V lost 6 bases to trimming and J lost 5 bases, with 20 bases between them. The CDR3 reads CASSYPRWRNNNSPLHF. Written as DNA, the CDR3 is TGTGCCAGCAGTTATCCCCGGTGGAGAAACAATAATTCACCCCTCCACTTT. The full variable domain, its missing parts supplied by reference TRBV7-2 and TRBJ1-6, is GAGVSQSPSNKVTEKGKDVELRCDPISGHTALYWYRQSLGQGLEFLIYFQGNSAPDKSGLPSDRFSAERTGGSVSTLTIQRTQQEDSAVYLCASSYPRWRNNNSPLHFGNGTRLTVT.

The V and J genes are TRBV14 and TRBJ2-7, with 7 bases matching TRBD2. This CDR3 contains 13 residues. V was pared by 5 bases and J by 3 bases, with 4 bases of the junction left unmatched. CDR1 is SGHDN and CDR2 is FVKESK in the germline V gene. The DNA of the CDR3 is TGTGCCAGCAGCTGGGGGACTATCTACGAGCAGTACTTC. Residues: CASSWGTIYEQYF. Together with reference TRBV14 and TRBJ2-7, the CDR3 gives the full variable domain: EAGVTQFPSHSVIEKGQTVTLRCDPISGHDNLYWYRRVMGKEIKFLLHFVKESKQDESGMPNNRFLAERTGGTYSTLKVQPAELEDSGVYFCASSWGTIYEQYFGPGTRLTVT.

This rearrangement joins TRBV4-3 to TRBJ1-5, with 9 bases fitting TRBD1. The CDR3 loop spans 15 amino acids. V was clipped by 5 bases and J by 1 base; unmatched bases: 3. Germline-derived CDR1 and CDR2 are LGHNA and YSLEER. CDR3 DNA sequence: TGCGCCAGCAGCGAGGGACAGGGAAGCAATCAGCCCCAGCATTTT. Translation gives CASSEGQGSNQPQHF.

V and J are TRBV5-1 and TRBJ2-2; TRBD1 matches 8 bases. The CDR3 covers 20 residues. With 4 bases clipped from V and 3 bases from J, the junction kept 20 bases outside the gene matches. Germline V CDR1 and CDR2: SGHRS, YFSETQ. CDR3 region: CASSPVLGAGGVIHTGELFF. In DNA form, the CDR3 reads TGCGCCAGCAGCCCCGTCCTCGGGGCAGGGGGCGTAATTCACACCGGGGAGCTGTTTTTT.

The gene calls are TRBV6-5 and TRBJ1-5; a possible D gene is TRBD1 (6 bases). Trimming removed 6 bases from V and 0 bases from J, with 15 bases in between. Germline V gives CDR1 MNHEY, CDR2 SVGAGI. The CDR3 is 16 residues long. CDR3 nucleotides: TGTGCCAGCAGCTACGGGACACCGTATAGCAATCAGCCCCAGCATTTT. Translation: CASSYGTPYSNQPQHF.

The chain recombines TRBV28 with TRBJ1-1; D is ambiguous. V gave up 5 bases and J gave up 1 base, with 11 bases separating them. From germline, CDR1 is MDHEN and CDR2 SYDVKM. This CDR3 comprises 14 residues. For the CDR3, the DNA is TGTGCCAGCAGTCTACAAGGGAGGAACACTGAAGCTTTCTTT. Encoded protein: CASSLQGRNTEAFF. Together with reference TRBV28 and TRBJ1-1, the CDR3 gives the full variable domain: DVKVTQSSRYLVKRTGEKVFLECVQDMDHENMFWYRQDPGLGLRLIYFSYDVKMKEKGDIPEGYSVSREKKERFSLILESASTNQTSMYLCASSLQGRNTEAFFGQGTRLTVV.

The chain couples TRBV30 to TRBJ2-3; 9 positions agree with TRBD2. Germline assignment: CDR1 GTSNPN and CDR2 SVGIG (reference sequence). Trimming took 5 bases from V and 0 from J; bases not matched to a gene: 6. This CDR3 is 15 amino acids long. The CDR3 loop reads CAWALSGGSTDTQYF. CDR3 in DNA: TGTGCCTGGGCCCTTAGCGGGGGTAGCACAGATACGCAGTATTTT.

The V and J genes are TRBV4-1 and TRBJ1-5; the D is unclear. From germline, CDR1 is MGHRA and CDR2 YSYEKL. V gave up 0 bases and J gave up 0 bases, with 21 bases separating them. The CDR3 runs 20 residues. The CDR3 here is CASSQEREGSIPHSNQPQHF. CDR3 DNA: TGCGCCAGCAGCCAAGAGAGAGAGGGATCGATCCCACATAGCAATCAGCCCCAGCATTTT.

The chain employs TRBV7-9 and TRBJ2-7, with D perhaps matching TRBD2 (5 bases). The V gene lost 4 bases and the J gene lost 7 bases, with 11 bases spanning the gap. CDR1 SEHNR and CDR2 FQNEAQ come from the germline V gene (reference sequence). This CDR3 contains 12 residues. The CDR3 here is CASSSPRGEQYF. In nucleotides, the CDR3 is TGTGCCAGCAGCTCCCCCCGGGGAGAGCAGTACTTC.

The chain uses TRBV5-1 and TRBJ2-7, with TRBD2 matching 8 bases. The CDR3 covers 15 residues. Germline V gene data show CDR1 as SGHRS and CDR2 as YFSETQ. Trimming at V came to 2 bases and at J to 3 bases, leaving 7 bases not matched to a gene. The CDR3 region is CASSFSGGDIYEQYF. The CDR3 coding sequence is TGCGCCAGCAGCTTCAGCGGGGGAGATATCTACGAGCAGTACTTC.

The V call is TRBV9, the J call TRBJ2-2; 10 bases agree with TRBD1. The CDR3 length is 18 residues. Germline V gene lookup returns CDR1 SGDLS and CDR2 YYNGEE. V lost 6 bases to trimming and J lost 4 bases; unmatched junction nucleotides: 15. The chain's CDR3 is CASTAPIFGTGVTGELFF. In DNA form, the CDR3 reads TGTGCCAGCACCGCCCCCATCTTTGGGACAGGGGTCACCGGGGAGCTGTTTTTT.